This TCR beta chain was captured by sequencing in a study of CD8 T cells in ankylosing spondylitis. Study results and caveats: A TCR beta motif made of eight highly homologous variants seemed typical of ankylosing spondylitis blood.

It was by quantitative 5'-RACE with molecular barcodes that TCR beta libraries were made. TCRdb analysed the 5' RACE reads with MiXCR anew, one entry per CDR3 protein. The sample shows approximately 550,000 distinct CDR3 sequences, roughly 13% of them seen only once. Details on this clonotype: Antigen unknown.

The CDR3 loop spans 17 amino acids. The germline V gene encodes CDR1 DFQATT and CDR2 SNEGSKA (reference sequence). Trimming at V came to 3 bases and at J to 0 bases, leaving 8 bases not matched to a gene. The sequenced material came from blood, either unsorted or a sorted T cell fraction (not recorded which). The TCR was taken from a male donor with ankylosing spondylitis. The rearrangement links TRBV20-1 to TRBJ1-5; 10 bases align to TRBD1. As DNA, the CDR3 is TGCAGTGCTAGTTGGACAGGGGGTATCTATAGCAATCAGCCCCAGCATTTT. It translates to CSASWTGGIYSNQPQHF.